The T cell receptor (beta chain) under discussion was sequenced for a study of blood T cell repertoires in COVID-19. Original handling: Scientists estimated how many nucleated cells there were by amplifying reference gene primers. Method: immunoSEQ multiplex PCR; TCRdb's copy keeps in-frame clones and lacks some. V, J and clone size are taken as reported in that table, and D and trimming were inferred from the DNA itself. The sample has 85,000 to 130,000 clones; roughly 92% are singletons. This CDR3 is built from 15 residues. Losses at the gene ends were 5 bases for V and 5 bases for J; bases not matched to a gene: 7. Germline CDR1 reads SGHVS; CDR2 reads FQNEAQ.

The V and J genes are TRBV7-8 and TRBJ1-4; 8 positions match TRBD1. This TCR derives from a man aged 65 to 79 with acute or convalescent COVID-19. The sequencing input was peripheral blood. The CDR3 DNA sequence: TGTGCCAGCAGCATCTGGACAGGGTCGAATGAAAAACTGTTTTTT. It yields the protein CASSIWTGSNEKLFF. The whole variable domain, filled in from reference TRBV7-8 and TRBJ1-4, reads GAGVSQSPRYKVAKRGQDVALRCDPISGHVSLFWYQQALGQGPEFLTYFQNEAQLDKSGLPSDRFFAERPEGSVSTLKIQRTQQEDSAVYLCASSIWTGSNEKLFFGSGTQLSVL.